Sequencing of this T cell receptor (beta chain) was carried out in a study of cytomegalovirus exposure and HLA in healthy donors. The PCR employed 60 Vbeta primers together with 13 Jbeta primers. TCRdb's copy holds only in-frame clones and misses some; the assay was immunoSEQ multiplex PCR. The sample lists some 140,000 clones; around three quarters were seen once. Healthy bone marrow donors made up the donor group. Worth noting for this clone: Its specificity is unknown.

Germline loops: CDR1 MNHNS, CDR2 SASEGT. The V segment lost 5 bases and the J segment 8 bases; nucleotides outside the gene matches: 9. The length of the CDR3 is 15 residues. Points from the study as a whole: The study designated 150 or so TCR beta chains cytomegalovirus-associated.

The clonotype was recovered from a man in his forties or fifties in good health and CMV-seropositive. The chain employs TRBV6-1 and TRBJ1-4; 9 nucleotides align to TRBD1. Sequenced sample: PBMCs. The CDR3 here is CASSPRGQGGEKLFF. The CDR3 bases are TGTGCCAGCAGTCCCCGGGGACAGGGCGGCGAAAAACTGTTTTTT.